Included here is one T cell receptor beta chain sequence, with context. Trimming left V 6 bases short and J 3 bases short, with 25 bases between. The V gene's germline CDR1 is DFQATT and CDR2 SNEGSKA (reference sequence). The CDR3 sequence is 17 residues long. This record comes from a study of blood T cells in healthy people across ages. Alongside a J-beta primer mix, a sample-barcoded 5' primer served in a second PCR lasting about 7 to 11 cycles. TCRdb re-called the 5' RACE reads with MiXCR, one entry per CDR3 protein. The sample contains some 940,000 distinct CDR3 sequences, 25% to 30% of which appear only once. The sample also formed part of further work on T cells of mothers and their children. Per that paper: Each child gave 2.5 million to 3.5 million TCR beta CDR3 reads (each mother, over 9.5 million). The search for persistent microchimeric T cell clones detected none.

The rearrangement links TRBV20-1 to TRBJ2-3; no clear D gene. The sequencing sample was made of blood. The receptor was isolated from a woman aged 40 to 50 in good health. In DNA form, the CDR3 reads TGCAGTGCAGAGAAGAGACCACTTTACACGCAAACAGATACGCAGTATTTT. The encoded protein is CSAEKRPLYTQTDTQYF.